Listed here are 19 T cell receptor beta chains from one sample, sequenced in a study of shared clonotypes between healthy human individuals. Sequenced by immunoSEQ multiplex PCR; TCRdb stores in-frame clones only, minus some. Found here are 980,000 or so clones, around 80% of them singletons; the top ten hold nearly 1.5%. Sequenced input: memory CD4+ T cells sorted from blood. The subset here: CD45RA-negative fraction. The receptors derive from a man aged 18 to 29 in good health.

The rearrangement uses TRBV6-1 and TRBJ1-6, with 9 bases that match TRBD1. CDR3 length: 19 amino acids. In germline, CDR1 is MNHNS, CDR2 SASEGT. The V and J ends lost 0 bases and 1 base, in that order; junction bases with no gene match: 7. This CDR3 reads CASSEAVGQGSSYNSPLHF. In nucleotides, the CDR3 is TGTGCCAGCAGTGAAGCGGTAGGACAGGGGAGTTCCTATAATTCACCCCTCCACTTT.

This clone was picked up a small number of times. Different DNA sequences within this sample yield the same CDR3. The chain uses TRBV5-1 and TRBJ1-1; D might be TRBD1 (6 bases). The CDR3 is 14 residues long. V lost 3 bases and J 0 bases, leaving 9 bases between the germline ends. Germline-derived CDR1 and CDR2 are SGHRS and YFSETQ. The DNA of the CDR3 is TGCGCCAGCAGCTCGGGACAAATGAACACTGAAGCTTTCTTT. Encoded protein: CASSSGQMNTEAFF. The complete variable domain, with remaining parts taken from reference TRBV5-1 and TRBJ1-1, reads KAGVTQTPRYLIKTRGQQVTLSCSPISGHRSVSWYQQTPGQGLQFLFEYFSETQRNKGNFPGRFSGRQFSNSRSEMNVSTLELGDSALYLCASSSGQMNTEAFFGQGTRLTVV.

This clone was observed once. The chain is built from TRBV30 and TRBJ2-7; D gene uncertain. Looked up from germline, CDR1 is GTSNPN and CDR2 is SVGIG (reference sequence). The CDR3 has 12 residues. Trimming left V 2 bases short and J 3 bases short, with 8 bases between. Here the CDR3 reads CAWSYANYEQYF. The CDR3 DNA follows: TGTGCCTGGAGTTACGCCAACTACGAGCAGTACTTC.

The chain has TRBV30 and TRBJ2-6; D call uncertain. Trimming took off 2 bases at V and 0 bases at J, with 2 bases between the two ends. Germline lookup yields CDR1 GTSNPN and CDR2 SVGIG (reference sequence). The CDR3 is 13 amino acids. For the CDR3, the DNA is TGTGCCTGGAGTTACTCTGGGGCCAACGTCCTGACTTTC. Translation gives CAWSYSGANVLTF.

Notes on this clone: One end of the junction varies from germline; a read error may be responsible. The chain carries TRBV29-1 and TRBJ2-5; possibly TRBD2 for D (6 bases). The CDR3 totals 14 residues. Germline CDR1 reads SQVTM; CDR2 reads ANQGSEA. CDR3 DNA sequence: TGCAGCGTCGAAGCGGGTGGTGGAGGAGAGACCCAGTACTTC. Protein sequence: CSVEAGGGGETQYF.

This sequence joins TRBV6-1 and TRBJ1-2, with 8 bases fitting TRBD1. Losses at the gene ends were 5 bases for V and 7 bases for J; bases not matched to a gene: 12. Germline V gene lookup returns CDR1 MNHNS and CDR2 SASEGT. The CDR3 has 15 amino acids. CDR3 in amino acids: CASSSIQGVLRGYTF. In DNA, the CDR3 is TGTGCCAGCAGTTCAATACAGGGGGTATTGCGTGGCTACACCTTC.

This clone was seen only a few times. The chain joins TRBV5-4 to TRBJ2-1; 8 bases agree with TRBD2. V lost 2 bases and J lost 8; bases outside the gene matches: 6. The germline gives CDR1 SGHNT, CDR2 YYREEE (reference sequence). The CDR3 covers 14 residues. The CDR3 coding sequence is TGTGCCAGCAGCTTCCCCGGGGGGGCTGATGAGCAGTTCTTC. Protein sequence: CASSFPGGADEQFF.

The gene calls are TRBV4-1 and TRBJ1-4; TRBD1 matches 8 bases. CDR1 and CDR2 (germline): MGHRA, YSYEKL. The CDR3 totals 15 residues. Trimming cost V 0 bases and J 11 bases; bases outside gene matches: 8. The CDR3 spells CASSQEGTGTDKLFF. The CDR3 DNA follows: TGCGCCAGCAGCCAAGAGGGGACAGGAACGGATAAACTGTTTTTT.

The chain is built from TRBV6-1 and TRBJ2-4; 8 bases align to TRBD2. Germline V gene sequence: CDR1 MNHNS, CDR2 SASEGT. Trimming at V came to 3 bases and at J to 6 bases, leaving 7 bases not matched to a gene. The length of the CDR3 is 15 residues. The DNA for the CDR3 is TGTGCCAGCAGTGATAGGCTAGCGGGCCCAAACATTCAGTACTTC. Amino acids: CASSDRLAGPNIQYF.

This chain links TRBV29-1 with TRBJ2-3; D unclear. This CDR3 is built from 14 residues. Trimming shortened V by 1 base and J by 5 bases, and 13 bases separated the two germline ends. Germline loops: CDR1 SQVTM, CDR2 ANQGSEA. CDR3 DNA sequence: TGCAGCGTTGAAGTCCCGTTCCCCCGAGATACGCAGTATTTT. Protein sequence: CSVEVPFPRDTQYF.

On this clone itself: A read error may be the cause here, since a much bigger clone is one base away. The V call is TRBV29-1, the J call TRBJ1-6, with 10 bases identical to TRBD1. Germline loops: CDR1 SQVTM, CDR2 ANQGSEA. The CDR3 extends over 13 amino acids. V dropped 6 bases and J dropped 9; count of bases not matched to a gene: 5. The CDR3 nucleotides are TGCAGCGTGGCAGGGGACAGGGGTTCACCCCTCCACTTT. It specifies CSVAGDRGSPLHF.

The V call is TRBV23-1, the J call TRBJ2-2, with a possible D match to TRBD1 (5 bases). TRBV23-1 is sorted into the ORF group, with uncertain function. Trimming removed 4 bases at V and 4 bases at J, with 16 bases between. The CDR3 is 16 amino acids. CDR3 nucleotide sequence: TGCGCCAGCAGTCTGGAAGCAGGGCCGGGCACCGGGGAGCTGTTTTTT. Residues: CASSLEAGPGTGELFF.

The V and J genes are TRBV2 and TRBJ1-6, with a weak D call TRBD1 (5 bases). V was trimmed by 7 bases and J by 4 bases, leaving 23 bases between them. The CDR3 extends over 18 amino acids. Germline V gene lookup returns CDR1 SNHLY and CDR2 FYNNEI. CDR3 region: CASNEGSGSARYNSPLHF. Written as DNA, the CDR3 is TGTGCCAGCAATGAGGGGTCGGGCAGTGCTCGGTATAATTCACCCCTCCACTTT.

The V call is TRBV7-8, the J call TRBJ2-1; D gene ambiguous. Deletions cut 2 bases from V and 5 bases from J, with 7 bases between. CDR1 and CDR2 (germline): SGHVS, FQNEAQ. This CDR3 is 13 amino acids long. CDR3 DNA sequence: TGTGCCAGCAGCTTAAAAGGGAACAATGAGCAGTTCTTC. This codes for CASSLKGNNEQFF.

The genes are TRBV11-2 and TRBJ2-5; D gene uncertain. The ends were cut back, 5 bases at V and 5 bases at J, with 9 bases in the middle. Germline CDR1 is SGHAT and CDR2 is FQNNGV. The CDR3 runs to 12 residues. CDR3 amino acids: CASSPTLETQYF. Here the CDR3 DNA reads TGTGCCAGCAGCCCAACGTTGGAGACCCAGTACTTC.

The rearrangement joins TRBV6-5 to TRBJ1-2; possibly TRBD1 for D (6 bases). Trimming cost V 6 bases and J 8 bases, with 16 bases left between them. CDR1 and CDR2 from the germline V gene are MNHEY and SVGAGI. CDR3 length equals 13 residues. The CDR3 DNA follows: TGTGCCAGCAGGGACAGTTTGGCGCCCGGCTACACCTTC. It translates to CASRDSLAPGYTF.

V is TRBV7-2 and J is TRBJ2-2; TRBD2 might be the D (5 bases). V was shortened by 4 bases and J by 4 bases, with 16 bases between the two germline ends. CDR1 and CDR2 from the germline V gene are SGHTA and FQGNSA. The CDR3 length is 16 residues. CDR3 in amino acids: CASSSQNGVGTGELFF. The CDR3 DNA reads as TGTGCCAGCAGCTCCCAGAACGGGGTCGGCACCGGGGAGCTGTTTTTT.

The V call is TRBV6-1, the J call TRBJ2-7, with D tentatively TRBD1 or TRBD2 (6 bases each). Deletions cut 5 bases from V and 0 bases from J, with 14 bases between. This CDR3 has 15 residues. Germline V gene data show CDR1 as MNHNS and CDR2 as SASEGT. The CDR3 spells CASSPGAGPSYEQYF. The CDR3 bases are TGTGCCAGCAGTCCGGGGGCCGGCCCCTCCTACGAGCAGTACTTC.

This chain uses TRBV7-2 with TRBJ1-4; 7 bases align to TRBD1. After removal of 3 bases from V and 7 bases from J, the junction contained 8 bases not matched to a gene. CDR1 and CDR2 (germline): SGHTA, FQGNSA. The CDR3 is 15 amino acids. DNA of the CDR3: TGTGCCAGCAGCTTCGACAGGGCAACGAGTGAAAAACTGTTTTTT. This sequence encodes CASSFDRATSEKLFF.